The entry below gives a single T cell receptor (beta chain) sequence along with its context. This sample stems from a study of blood T cell repertoires in COVID-19. Whole-study context: T cells, B-cell-depleted T cells, or PBMCs provided the cDNA or gDNA that served as material.

The authors' processing: Nucleated cell number was recorded as an estimate derived from reference gene primer amplification. Assay: immunoSEQ multiplex PCR; the TCRdb copy retains only in-frame clones and omits some. V and J calls and clone size are copied from that table; D and trimming were computed from the DNA. The sample contains 130,000 to 150,000 clones, about 79% of which appear only once. This clonotype originated in a woman of 80 years or more with acute or convalescent COVID-19. The sample consisted of peripheral blood.

The CDR3 protein is CSVQNRGRQETQYF. The CDR3 DNA reads TGCAGCGTTCAGAATAGGGGTCGGCAAGAGACCCAGTACTTC. The chain combines TRBV29-1 with TRBJ2-5; maybe TRBD1 (5 bases). This CDR3 spans 14 amino acids. The V gene lost 5 bases and the J gene lost 2 bases, with 15 bases spanning the gap. The germline CDR1 and CDR2 sequences are SQVTM and ANQGSEA.